Following are 9 T cell receptor beta chains from one sample sequenced in a study of shared clonotypes between healthy human individuals. TCRdb's table, derived via immunoSEQ multiplex PCR, lists solely in-frame clones and lacks some. Here the sample spans 2 million to 3 million clones, 90% to 95% being singletons. The sequencing input was naive CD4+ T cells from PBMCs. Subset: CD45RA+ positively selected. These receptors were taken from a man aged 18 to 29 in good health. Some clones in this sample may be carry-over from other donors' samples.

As to this clone: The same CDR3 arises from other DNA sequences in this sample as well. V gene TRBV5-1 combines with J gene TRBJ1-1; D is ambiguous. The germline V gene has CDR1 SGHRS and CDR2 YFSETQ. The CDR3 totals 13 residues. V was pared by 1 base and J by 1 base, with 5 bases between. DNA of the CDR3: TGCGCCAGCAGCTTGACGCGGAACACTGAAGCTTTCTTT. It specifies CASSLTRNTEAFF.

This clone was detected once. The J gene is TRBJ2-1, the V gene TRBV6-5; no clear D gene. V was clipped by 2 bases and J by 10 bases, with 18 bases between them. The CDR3 spans 15 residues. Germline V gives CDR1 MNHEY, CDR2 SVGAGI. The CDR3 nucleotides read TGTGCCAGCAGTTACCGTGCGGTCGGAACACCCGAGCAGTTCTTC. Translated: CASSYRAVGTPEQFF.

The V call is TRBV28, the J call TRBJ1-5, with a tentative D call TRBD1 (5 bases). The V end lost 7 bases, the J end lost 7 bases, and 17 bases lay between the germline ends. CDR1 is MDHEN and CDR2 is SYDVKM in the germline V gene. The CDR3 has 14 amino acids. CDR3: CASTPARVLQPQHF. CDR3 coding DNA: TGTGCCAGCACCCCCGCCAGGGTATTACAGCCCCAGCATTTT.

This clone was seen just once. This rearrangement joins TRBV27 to TRBJ1-2; D is perhaps TRBD1 (6 bases). This CDR3 spans 16 amino acids. V was cut by 6 bases and J by 2 bases, with 19 bases left in between. The germline CDR1 and CDR2 sequences are MNHEY and SMNVEV (reference sequence). The CDR3 coding sequence is TGTGCCAGCAGGCCCTTTACAGGGTCCGGGAACTATGGCTACACCTTC. Protein product: CASRPFTGSGNYGYTF.

This clone was recorded a few times. The J gene is TRBJ1-1, the V gene TRBV29-1; maybe TRBD1 (5 bases). The CDR3 consists of 13 residues. Trimming left V 5 bases short and J 4 bases short, with 14 bases between. Germline lookup yields CDR1 SQVTM and CDR2 ANQGSEA. CDR3 residues: CSVRAGWGTEAFF. Here the CDR3 DNA reads TGCAGCGTTCGTGCAGGGTGGGGCACTGAAGCTTTCTTT.

The rearrangement uses TRBV7-7 and TRBJ2-3; TRBD1 matches at 8 bases. J lost 4 bases, V lost 6 bases, and 6 bases had no gene match. The germline V gene has CDR1 SSHAT and CDR2 FNYEAQ (reference sequence). This CDR3 contains 14 residues. The CDR3 DNA reads TGTGCCAGCAGTCGTACAGGGGGAGCAGATACGCAGTATTTT. It yields the protein CASSRTGGADTQYF.

The chain is built from TRBV5-8 and TRBJ1-1; TRBD1 might be the D (5 bases). V was cut by 0 bases and J by 1 base, with 7 bases left in between. The length of the CDR3 is 14 residues. The germline V gene encodes CDR1 SGHTS and CDR2 YDEGEE. The CDR3: CASSLGRANTEAFF. The CDR3 DNA reads as TGTGCCAGCAGCTTGGGCAGGGCGAACACTGAAGCTTTCTTT.

V gene TRBV7-2 combines with J gene TRBJ2-3, with TRBD2 identical over 8 bases. The germline CDR1 and CDR2 sequences are SGHTA and FQGNSA. V trimming: 3 bases; J trimming: 5 bases; junction bases outside the gene matches: 7. The CDR3 covers 15 residues. The CDR3 nucleotides are TGTGCCAGCAGCTTCGCGGGAGGCAATGGAGATACGCAGTATTTT. Residues: CASSFAGGNGDTQYF. The full variable domain, rest sourced from reference TRBV7-2 and TRBJ2-3, is GAGVSQSPSNKVTEKGKDVELRCDPISGHTALYWYRQSLGQGLEFLIYFQGNSAPDKSGLPSDRFSAERTGGSVSTLTIQRTQQEDSAVYLCASSFAGGNGDTQYFGPGTRLTVL.

In the case of this clone: This sample also contains other DNA sequences that code for the same CDR3. V and J are TRBV18 and TRBJ1-1; tentatively, D is TRBD1 (6 bases). The ends were cut back, 1 base at V and 1 base at J, with 7 bases in the middle. The CDR3 length is 14 residues. The germline V gene has CDR1 KGHSH and CDR2 LQKENI. This chain's CDR3 is CASSPQGQNTEAFF. Written as DNA, the CDR3 is TGTGCCAGCTCACCACAGGGACAGAACACTGAAGCTTTCTTT.